This TCR beta chain was retrieved from a study of identical twins. Study conclusions and caveats: An excess of low generation probability was shown by twin-shared out-of-frame alpha sequences. There is a chance that invariant MAIT and iNKT cells partially muddied zero-insertion analyses. The authors drew conclusions from cross-sectional statistical analysis rather than following the same donors.

The V gene lost 6 bases and the J gene lost 0 bases, with 12 bases spanning the gap. The CDR3 contains 15 residues. TCRdb re-called the 5' RACE reads with MiXCR, one entry per CDR3 protein. The table lists over 550,000 distinct CDR3 sequences, around 7.4% of them singletons, with around 1.6% in the top ten. Note on this clonotype: As yet, its antigen is unknown.

This sample also belongs to another study, concerning yellow fever vaccine responses in identical twins.

The V call is TRBV12-3 or TRBV12-4, the J call TRBJ2-1; D is unresolved. Sequencing was carried out using PBMCs. The receptor comes from a woman between 18 and 29 years old in good health. As DNA, the CDR3 is TGTGCCAGCAGCATAGAAGCCGGCTCCTACAATGAGCAGTTCTTC. Its translation: CASSIEAGSYNEQFF.